This entry lists 20 T cell receptor beta chains sequenced from one sample in a study of blood T cell repertoires in COVID-19. Here immunoSEQ multiplex PCR was the method, and the copy in TCRdb shows in-frame clones only, minus some. The sample holds fewer than 80,000 clones; roughly 85% are singletons and the top ten take 8% to 10%. The sequenced sample was peripheral blood. The receptors were sampled from a woman over 75 with acute or convalescent COVID-19.

V usage is TRBV12-3 or TRBV12-4 and J usage is TRBJ2-5, with unresolved D. V dropped 5 bases and J dropped 0 bases, with 7 bases sitting between them. The CDR3 covers 13 residues. The CDR3: CASSDGYQETQYF. The CDR3 DNA reads TGTGCCAGCAGTGACGGGTACCAAGAGACCCAGTACTTC.

This clone was seen a few times. The chain has TRBV19 and TRBJ2-7, with D possibly being TRBD1 (5 bases). Germline loops: CDR1 LNHDA, CDR2 SQIVND (reference sequence). This CDR3 spans 15 amino acids. Trimming shortened V by 5 bases and J by 0 bases, and 14 bases separated the two germline ends. CDR3 nucleotides: TGTGCCAGTAGTTCCCAGGGAATTGGCTCCTACGAGCAGTACTTC. Translated: CASSSQGIGSYEQYF.

The V gene is TRBV12-3 or TRBV12-4, the J gene TRBJ1-2; D is perhaps TRBD1 (6 bases). The length of the CDR3 is 13 residues. V gave up 1 base and J gave up 6 bases, with 9 bases separating them. CDR3 loop: CASSLGAGDGYTF. The CDR3 DNA reads TGTGCCAGCAGTTTAGGGGCAGGGGATGGCTACACCTTC.

The J gene is TRBJ2-5, the V gene TRBV5-1; no clear D. Looked up from germline, CDR1 is SGHRS and CDR2 is YFSETQ. Trimming pared 2 bases from V and 4 bases from J, leaving 12 bases between. There are 14 residues in the CDR3. CDR3 nucleotides: TGCGCCAGCAGCTTAACGGCTCGGGTAGAGACCCAGTACTTC. It yields the protein CASSLTARVETQYF.

The chain uses TRBV7-9 and TRBJ1-2, with 8 bases matching TRBD1. Germline assignment: CDR1 SEHNR and CDR2 FQNEAQ (reference sequence). The CDR3 length is 15 residues. V trimming: 5 bases; J trimming: 9 bases; junction bases outside the gene matches: 14. This chain's CDR3 is CASSPQAGGALSYTF. The CDR3 nucleotides are TGTGCCAGCAGCCCCCAGGCAGGGGGCGCGTTGAGCTACACCTTC.

The table lists this clone with a few counts. V gene TRBV6-5 combines with J gene TRBJ2-2; D is possibly TRBD1 (7 bases). V dropped 3 bases and J dropped 6 bases, with 14 bases sitting between them. The CDR3 length is 15 residues. The V gene's germline CDR1 is MNHEY and CDR2 SVGAGI. CDR3 DNA: TGTGCCAGCAGTTATACGGAGGGGGCGGCCGGGGAGCTGTTTTTT. This gives the protein CASSYTEGAAGELFF.

This clone was found once. V and J are TRBV6-5 and TRBJ2-5; TRBD2 might be the D (6 bases). Germline loops: CDR1 MNHEY, CDR2 SVGAGI. V dropped 2 bases and J dropped 5 bases, with 15 bases sitting between them. This CDR3 contains 15 residues. DNA of the CDR3: TGTGCCAGCAGTTACCCGAACGGGGGTCGGGAGACCCAGTACTTC. Amino acids: CASSYPNGGRETQYF.

This sequence joins TRBV6-5 and TRBJ2-7; 9 nucleotides match TRBD1. Germline-derived CDR1 and CDR2 are MNHEY and SVGAGI. This CDR3 region has 15 residues. With V trimmed by 6 bases and J by 7 bases, 13 bases remained unmatched. CDR3 nucleotide sequence: TGTGCCAGCAGCCGAACCGGGACAGGGATCCGTGAGCAGTACTTC. It is translated as CASSRTGTGIREQYF.

This chain connects TRBV7-9 to TRBJ1-4; TRBD1 is a possible D gene (6 bases). CDR3 size: 15 residues. The germline CDR1 and CDR2 sequences are SEHNR and FQNEAQ (reference sequence). Trimming removed 4 bases at V and 0 bases at J, with 9 bases between. The CDR3 sequence: CASSSRQATNEKLFF. Here the CDR3 DNA reads TGTGCCAGCAGCTCTCGACAGGCAACTAATGAAAAACTGTTTTTT.

This chain connects TRBV5-1 to TRBJ1-1; D uncertain. V lost 4 bases and J lost 0, with 13 bases in between. This CDR3 comprises 15 residues. The germline CDR1 and CDR2 sequences are SGHRS and YFSETQ. This CDR3 reads CASSPREAVNTEAFF. Here the CDR3 DNA reads TGCGCCAGCAGCCCCAGAGAGGCTGTGAACACTGAAGCTTTCTTT. The full variable domain, in which reference TRBV5-1 and TRBJ1-1 provide the parts outside the CDR3, is KAGVTQTPRYLIKTRGQQVTLSCSPISGHRSVSWYQQTPGQGLQFLFEYFSETQRNKGNFPGRFSGRQFSNSRSEMNVSTLELGDSALYLCASSPREAVNTEAFFGQGTRLTVV.

The chain carries TRBV6-6 and TRBJ2-7, with no clear D. The ends were cut back, 5 bases at V and 4 bases at J, with 9 bases in the middle. Germline CDR1 is MNHNY and CDR2 is SVGAGI (reference sequence). CDR3 length: 12 amino acids. CDR3 sequence (DNA): TGTGCCAGCAGTCCGGGTTGGTACGAGCAGTACTTC. This translates into CASSPGWYEQYF.

The CDR3 sequence: CASSSPRARGGYTF. The CDR3 DNA reads TGTGCCAGCAGCTCCCCCCGCGCCCGAGGTGGCTACACCTTC. J is TRBJ1-2 and V is TRBV7-8; D gene unclear. Between the trimmed V and J ends, which lost 4 bases and 7 bases, there was a span of 16 bases. The germline CDR1 and CDR2 sequences are SGHVS and FQNEAQ. This CDR3 has 14 residues.

The chain links TRBV6-6 to TRBJ2-7; a possible D gene is TRBD1 (8 bases). Trimming shortened V by 4 bases and J by 3 bases, and 13 bases separated the two germline ends. Germline assignment: CDR1 MNHNY and CDR2 SVGAGI (reference sequence). CDR3 length: 14 amino acids. CDR3 protein: CASSSQGGYYEQYF. In DNA form, the CDR3 reads TGTGCCAGCAGTTCACAGGGGGGGTACTACGAGCAGTACTTC.

This chain uses TRBV18 with TRBJ2-4; the D gene is possibly TRBD1 (6 bases). CDR3 length: 16 amino acids. Trimming shortened V by 6 bases and J by 5 bases, and 20 bases separated the two germline ends. CDR1 KGHSH and CDR2 LQKENI come from the germline V gene. DNA of the CDR3: TGTGCCAGCTCGCTCCGGGACACTCCTCGGGAAAACATTCAGTACTTC. Translated, it gives CASSLRDTPRENIQYF. The whole variable domain, remainder taken from reference TRBV18 and TRBJ2-4, is NAGVMQNPRHLVRRRGQEARLRCSPMKGHSHVYWYRQLPEEGLKFMVYLQKENIIDESGMPKERFSAEFPKEGPSILRIQQVVRGDSAAYFCASSLRDTPRENIQYFGAGTRLSVL.

CDR3 in DNA: TGTGCCTGGAGTCGACAGGGGGCGAGCACAGATACGCAGTATTTT. Protein sequence: CAWSRQGASTDTQYF. The chain uses TRBV30 and TRBJ2-3; 10 bases agree with TRBD1. The germline CDR1 and CDR2 sequences are GTSNPN and SVGIG (reference sequence). The junction had 2 bases not matched to a gene; V was cut back by 2 bases and J by 0 bases. CDR3 length: 15 residues. Complete variable domain (other parts from reference TRBV30 and TRBJ2-3): SQTIHQWPATLVQPVGSPLSLECTVEGTSNPNLYWYRQAAGRGLQLLFYSVGIGQISSEVPQNLSASRPQDRQFILSSKKLLLSDSGFYLCAWSRQGASTDTQYFGPGTRLTVL.

The chain uses TRBV3-1 (or the pseudogene TRBV3-2) and TRBJ2-7, with 9 bases lining up with TRBD2. CDR1 is LGHDT and CDR2 is YNNKEL in the germline V gene (reference sequence). V trimming: 0 bases; J trimming: 7 bases; junction bases outside the gene matches: 19. The length of the CDR3 is 19 residues. The CDR3 sequence is CASSQDLRGTKRGVGEQYF. The CDR3 coding sequence is TGTGCCAGCAGCCAAGATCTTCGGGGAACTAAGCGGGGGGTCGGGGAGCAGTACTTC.

The CDR3 spells CASSVGLAGGTDEQYF. CDR3 in DNA: TGTGCCAGCAGCGTAGGACTAGCGGGGGGTACGGACGAGCAGTACTTC. The chain recombines TRBV9 with TRBJ2-7; 13 nucleotides agree with TRBD2. The trim removed 0 bases at V and 5 bases at J, leaving 5 bases unmatched. There are 16 residues in the CDR3. The V gene's germline CDR1 is SGDLS and CDR2 YYNGEE.

This sequence joins TRBV12-5 and TRBJ1-5; tentative D call: TRBD1 (5 bases). V was cut by 5 bases and J by 1 base, with 9 bases left in between. The CDR3 contains 14 residues. CDR1 LGHNT and CDR2 FRNRAP come from the germline V gene. In nucleotides, the CDR3 is TGTGCTAGTGGTCCGGGGGGAAGCAATCAGCCCCAGCATTTT. Its translation: CASGPGGSNQPQHF.

The gene calls are TRBV19 and TRBJ2-7; possibly TRBD1 for D (5 bases). CDR3 size: 13 residues. V lost 0 bases and J lost 3, with 6 bases in between. The germline CDR1 and CDR2 sequences are LNHDA and SQIVND (reference sequence). The CDR3 nucleotides are TGTGCCAGTAGTATAGACAGGGACTACGAGCAGTACTTC. Translation: CASSIDRDYEQYF.

This clone was recorded once. An end of the junction does not agree with germline; a read error may underlie this. V and J are TRBV2 and TRBJ1-2; D not resolved. The CDR3 loop spans 11 amino acids. Germline V lookup: CDR1 SNHLY, CDR2 FYNNEI. CDR3 coding DNA: TGTGCCAGCAGTGTAAAGGGAGGTGGGAACTTC. It yields the protein CASSVKGGGNF.